This T cell receptor beta chain was found in a study of T cell repertoires in cytomegalovirus infection. TCRdb re-analysed the reads in MiXCR, keeping a single row per CDR3 protein. This table has approximately 320,000 distinct CDR3 sequences, over 7.5% appearing once. General study results and limits: Carriers of CMV plus the relevant HLA were identified by cumulative public TCR beta family frequency. HLA-C-restricted, CMV-specific TCR beta clonotypes were dominant ex vivo.

Notes on this clonotype: What it binds is not known.

The sequenced material came from PBMCs. This TCR came from a human donor in good health (CMV status not recorded). Some clones in this sample may be carry-over from other donors' samples.

CDR3 residues: CASSQWGGAETQYF. The CDR3 nucleotides are TGTGCCAGCAGTCAGTGGGGGGGGGCGGAGACCCAGTACTTC. V and J are TRBV6-8 and TRBJ2-5, with a weak D call TRBD2 (7 bases). The V gene's germline CDR1 is MNHGY and CDR2 SAAAGT. The CDR3 has 14 residues. V was shortened by 5 bases and J by 5 bases, with 15 bases between the two germline ends.